A single sample is the source of the 19 T cell receptor beta chains below, sequenced in a study of blood T cell repertoires in COVID-19. The data were produced by immunoSEQ multiplex PCR, yet TCRdb's version contains in-frame clones alone and is incomplete. The sample yields about 97,000 clones, less than 95% seen once. The sequenced sample was peripheral blood. Receptor source: a man between 60 and 70 years old with acute or convalescent COVID-19.

This clone has only a few counts. The chain carries TRBV10-3 and TRBJ1-1; a weak D match, TRBD1 (5 bases). The CDR3 sequence is 14 residues long. The germline CDR1 and CDR2 sequences are ENHRY and SYGVKD. The V end was cut by 8 bases, the J end by 1 base, with 14 bases between. CDR3 nucleotide sequence: TGTGCCATCGCGGGGCGGGGGACGAACACTGAAGCTTTCTTT. It encodes CAIAGRGTNTEAFF.

This sequence joins TRBV2 and TRBJ1-2; possible D gene TRBD1, 6 bases. CDR3 length equals 16 residues. CDR1 and CDR2 from the germline V gene are SNHLY and FYNNEI. Trimming took 0 bases from V and 6 from J, leaving 17 bases between them. The CDR3 loop reads CASSEASYRVRDGYTF. As DNA, the CDR3 is TGTGCCAGCAGTGAAGCCTCCTACAGGGTCCGGGATGGCTACACCTTC.

The CDR3 loop is CASSPGDTYNSPLHF. The CDR3 DNA reads TGTGCCAGCTCCCCCGGGGACACTTATAATTCACCCCTCCACTTT. J is TRBJ1-6 and V is TRBV18, with TRBD1 as a possible D gene (6 bases). Per the germline V gene, CDR1 is KGHSH and CDR2 is LQKENI. The V end lost 6 bases, the J end lost 4 bases, and 13 bases lay between the germline ends. This CDR3 region has 15 residues.

This chain uses TRBV3-1 (or the pseudogene TRBV3-2) with TRBJ1-3; 7 bases match TRBD1. CDR3 length: 16 amino acids. Germline CDR1 and CDR2: LGHDT and YNNKEL (reference sequence). J gave up 7 bases and V 1 base, and 10 bases lay outside the gene matches. The CDR3 bases are TGTGCCAGCAGCCAAGTCCGACAGGGAGCGTGGAACACCATATATTTT. Protein: CASSQVRQGAWNTIYF.

This rearrangement joins TRBV9 to TRBJ1-2, with 8 positions matching TRBD1. Per germline, CDR1 SGDLS and CDR2 YYNGEE. The trim removed 0 bases at V and 7 bases at J, leaving 11 bases unmatched. The CDR3 covers 16 residues. The CDR3 is CASSVGGVQGARGYTF. The CDR3 nucleotides read TGTGCCAGCAGCGTAGGTGGGGTTCAGGGGGCGCGTGGCTACACCTTC.

This sequence joins TRBV30 and TRBJ2-5, with TRBD2 matching over 7 bases. The CDR3 is 14 residues long. V was pared by 2 bases and J by 4 bases, with 7 bases of the junction left unmatched. Per the germline V gene, CDR1 is GTSNPN and CDR2 is SVGIG (reference sequence). For the CDR3, the DNA is TGTGCCTGGAGTCAACGGGGGGTGAGAGAGACCCAGTACTTC. Its translation is CAWSQRGVRETQYF.

This clone was detected only once. V is TRBV12-2 and J is TRBJ2-7; TRBD2, the table's D call, was not compared with the DNA. TRBV12-2 is a recognized pseudogene. CDR3 length equals 17 residues. The CDR3 sequence is CASRSKDSAALSYEQYV. Written as DNA, the CDR3 is TGTGCAAGTCGCTCAAAGGACTCCGCCGCCCTGAGCTACGAGCAGTACGTC.

The V call is TRBV5-1, the J call TRBJ1-1; no clear D. V gave up 1 base and J gave up 3 bases, with 10 bases separating them. The CDR3 contains 14 residues. Germline V CDR1 and CDR2: SGHRS, YFSETQ. CDR3: CASSLSAIDTEAFF. The CDR3 DNA is TGCGCCAGCAGCTTGTCAGCGATAGACACTGAAGCTTTCTTT.

The rearrangement links TRBV30 to TRBJ1-5, with D possibly matching TRBD1 (5 bases). Per germline, CDR1 GTSNPN and CDR2 SVGIG (reference sequence). The length of the CDR3 is 12 residues. V gave up 5 bases and J gave up 9 bases, with 14 bases separating them. CDR3 in DNA: TGTGCCTGGGGGGCAGGCCAAGGGCCCCAGCATTTT. Translation: CAWGAGQGPQHF.

The chain has TRBV2 and TRBJ2-5; 8 bases line up with TRBD1. Germline V lookup: CDR1 SNHLY, CDR2 FYNNEI. Unmatched junction bases numbered 10, after V lost 9 bases and J lost 7 bases. The length of the CDR3 is 13 residues. DNA of the CDR3: TGTGCCAGTACAGGGGGGCCTGTGACGACCCAGTACTTC. Protein: CASTGGPVTTQYF.

This rearrangement joins TRBV7-9 to TRBJ2-2; D perhaps matches TRBD2 (6 bases). The CDR3 sequence is 14 residues long. V lost 8 bases to trimming and J lost 3 bases, with 13 bases between them. CDR1 and CDR2 (germline): SEHNR, FQNEAQ (reference sequence). The DNA of the CDR3 is TGTGCCAGCTCAGGCGGGGCTCACACCGGGGAGCTGTTTTTT. Its protein product is CASSGGAHTGELFF.

The gene calls are TRBV5-6 and TRBJ1-1; D is perhaps TRBD1 (5 bases). V lost 1 base and J lost 4, with 11 bases in between. The CDR3 extends over 14 amino acids. Germline lookup yields CDR1 SGHDT and CDR2 YYEEEE. DNA of the CDR3: TGTGCCAGCAGCTTGCAGGCAGGGTCCACTGAAGCTTTCTTT. It encodes CASSLQAGSTEAFF. Based on the CDR3 plus reference TRBV5-6 and TRBJ1-1, the full variable domain is DAGVTQSPTHLIKTRGQQVTLRCSPKSGHDTVSWYQQALGQGPQFIFQYYEEEERQRGNFPDRFSGHQFPNYSSELNVNALLLGDSALYLCASSLQAGSTEAFFGQGTRLTVV.

The chain employs TRBV29-1 and TRBJ1-1; maybe TRBD1 (5 bases). V was clipped by 6 bases and J by 1 base, with 9 bases between them. Germline loops: CDR1 SQVTM, CDR2 ANQGSEA. There are 12 residues in the CDR3. CDR3 sequence: CSVRRGNTEAFF. For the CDR3, the DNA is TGCAGCGTCAGGAGGGGGAACACTGAAGCTTTCTTT.

The chain has TRBV19 and TRBJ2-7, with 7 bases fitting TRBD1. The CDR3 covers 14 residues. Germline V lookup: CDR1 LNHDA, CDR2 SQIVND (reference sequence). V dropped 5 bases and J dropped 6; count of bases not matched to a gene: 10. DNA for the CDR3: TGTGCCAGTAGTGAGGGAACAGGGGCTGGCGAGCAGTACTTC. This codes for CASSEGTGAGEQYF. The full variable domain, in which reference TRBV19 and TRBJ2-7 provide the parts outside the CDR3, is DGGITQSPKYLFRKEGQNVTLSCEQNLNHDAMYWYRQDPGQGLRLIYYSQIVNDFQKGDIAEGYSVSREKKESFPLTVTSAQKNPTAFYLCASSEGTGAGEQYFGPGTRLTVT.

The V call is TRBV19, the J call TRBJ1-5; 8 bases align to TRBD1. V gave up 5 bases and J gave up 4 bases; unmatched junction bases: 4. This CDR3 spans 14 amino acids. The germline gives CDR1 LNHDA, CDR2 SQIVND (reference sequence). This CDR3 is CASSRTGLNQPQHF. CDR3 nucleotide sequence: TGTGCCAGTAGTCGGACAGGGTTGAATCAGCCCCAGCATTTT.

The chain combines TRBV5-1 with TRBJ2-7; D may be TRBD1 (6 bases). V dropped 5 bases and J dropped 2 bases, with 20 bases sitting between them. The CDR3 spans 16 residues. CDR1 is SGHRS and CDR2 is YFSETQ in the germline V gene. The CDR3 sequence: CASRRPEQGNTYEQYF. CDR3 in DNA: TGCGCCAGCAGACGGCCCGAACAGGGTAATACCTACGAGCAGTACTTC. Together with reference TRBV5-1 and TRBJ2-7, the CDR3 gives the full variable domain: KAGVTQTPRYLIKTRGQQVTLSCSPISGHRSVSWYQQTPGQGLQFLFEYFSETQRNKGNFPGRFSGRQFSNSRSEMNVSTLELGDSALYLCASRRPEQGNTYEQYFGPGTRLTVT.

The chain employs TRBV5-1 and TRBJ2-2; D ambiguous. The length of the CDR3 is 15 residues. Germline V gene sequence: CDR1 SGHRS, CDR2 YFSETQ. Trimming removed 3 bases from V and 0 bases from J, with 9 bases in between. CDR3 nucleotides: TGCGCCAGCAGCTCTACAGTAGCGAACACCGGGGAGCTGTTTTTT. This encodes CASSSTVANTGELFF.

The chain combines TRBV18 with TRBJ1-5, with TRBD1 matching over 7 bases. With 5 bases clipped from V and 4 bases from J, the junction kept 11 bases outside the gene matches. This CDR3 comprises 16 residues. The germline V gene encodes CDR1 KGHSH and CDR2 LQKENI. The CDR3 spells CASSADRAIQNQPQHF. CDR3 DNA sequence: TGTGCCAGCTCAGCCGACAGGGCCATACAGAATCAGCCCCAGCATTTT. Filled out from reference TRBV18 and TRBJ1-5, the complete variable domain reads NAGVMQNPRHLVRRRGQEARLRCSPMKGHSHVYWYRQLPEEGLKFMVYLQKENIIDESGMPKERFSAEFPKEGPSILRIQQVVRGDSAAYFCASSADRAIQNQPQHFGDGTRLSIL.

This rearrangement joins TRBV6-1 to TRBJ1-5; 8 bases line up with TRBD1. Germline assignment: CDR1 MNHNS and CDR2 SASEGT. This CDR3 is built from 17 residues. Losses at the gene ends were 2 bases for V and 4 bases for J; bases not matched to a gene: 10. CDR3 in amino acids: CASSESNRGVGNQPQHF. DNA for the CDR3: TGTGCCAGCAGTGAATCAAACAGGGGGGTTGGAAATCAGCCCCAGCATTTT.